These T cell receptor beta chains were read from a single sample in a study of blood T cells in healthy people across ages. TCRdb analysed the 5' RACE reads with MiXCR anew, one entry per CDR3 protein. The sample has about a million distinct CDR3 sequences, 51% seen once. Sequencing used blood. Every receptor here comes from a woman aged 55-75 years in good health. Both conserved end residues are part of each CDR3. A D gene is named only where the DNA matches it firmly. Clone size is given for some rows only: seen once, a few or many times, or a class if the clone is expanded.

j_call | v_call | d_call | clone_size | cdr3_nt | cdr3_aa
TRBJ2-5 | TRBV13 | TRBD1 | NA | TGTGCCAGCAGCCTAACAGGGGGTAGACAAGAGACCCAGTACTTC | CASSLTGGRQETQYF
TRBJ2-5 | TRBV11-2 | NA | NA | TGTGCCAGCAGCCCCGGAAGAAGGGACCAAGAGACCCAGTACTTC | CASSPGRRDQETQYF
TRBJ1-4 | TRBV7-9 | NA | once | TGTGCCAGCAGCCCCTCCGCTAATGAAAAACTGTTTTTT | CASSPSANEKLFF
TRBJ2-1 | TRBV5-1 | TRBD2 | NA | TGCGCCAGCAGCCTCGGGACTAGCGTCTATGAGCAGTTCTTC | CASSLGTSVYEQFF
TRBJ2-2 | TRBV4-1 | TRBD1 | NA | TGCGCCAGCAGCCAAGGTGGCAGGGGGCGCAGGCCCGGGGAGCTGTTTTTT | CASSQGGRGRRPGELFF
TRBJ2-3 | TRBV5-6 | NA | NA | TGTGCCAGCAGCTTGGATGTTGCAGCGGCCACAGATACGCAGTATTTT | CASSLDVAAATDTQYF
TRBJ2-7 | TRBV6-2/TRBV6-3 | TRBD2 | NA | TGTGCCAGCAGTTCGCAGTCTAGCGGGCTAACCTACGAGCAGTACTTC | CASSSQSSGLTYEQYF
TRBJ2-1 | TRBV28 | NA | NA | TGTGCCAGCAGTCTCAGGATCTATGAGCAGTTCTTC | CASSLRIYEQFF
TRBJ2-3 | TRBV7-2 | NA | NA | TGTGCCAGCAGCTTGGGTTCGGAGGCCCCGAGCACAGATACGCAGTATTTT | CASSLGSEAPSTDTQYF
TRBJ2-7 | TRBV29-1 | TRBD1 | NA | TGCAGCGTTGAAGGACAGGGGGCTAACCTTGCCTACGAGCAGTACTTC | CSVEGQGANLAYEQYF
TRBJ1-4 | TRBV7-9 | NA | few | TGTGCCAGCAGACCAGCTTGGAGTGAAAAACTGTTTTTT | CASRPAWSEKLFF
TRBJ2-5 | TRBV28 | NA | NA | TGTGCCAGCAGTTCTGTGGACTGGGAAGAGACCCAGTACTTC | CASSSVDWEETQYF
TRBJ2-5 | TRBV5-1 | NA | few | TGCGCCAGCAGCTTGGCCTTAATCCAAGAGACCCAGTACTTC | CASSLALIQETQYF
TRBJ2-3 | TRBV10-1 | NA | NA | TGCGCCAGCAGTGACCCCGCTAGCACAGATACGCAGTATTTT | CASSDPASTDTQYF
TRBJ2-7 | TRBV6-1 | NA | NA | TGTGCCAGCAGTGAAGCGGTGGCCAGGGCGTACGAGCAGTACTTC | CASSEAVARAYEQYF
TRBJ2-3 | TRBV11-3 | NA | NA | TGTGCCAGCAGCTCAGGCACCCCGTGGGCCTCAAGCACAGATACGCAGTATTTT | CASSSGTPWASSTDTQYF
TRBJ1-6 | TRBV7-2 | NA | NA | TGTGCCAGCAGCATCGGCTGGGTTTCACCCCTCCACTTT | CASSIGWVSPLHF
TRBJ2-7 | TRBV4-1 | TRBD2 | few | TGCGCCAGCAGCCAATTGGGGATGATTAGCGGGTCGACCTCCTACGAGCAGTACTTC | CASSQLGMISGSTSYEQYF
TRBJ1-6 | TRBV10-3 | NA | NA | TGTGCCATCAGTCCGGACAGTTATTCACCCCTCCACTTT | CAISPDSYSPLHF
TRBJ2-1 | TRBV7-9 | NA | NA | TGTGCCAGCAGCTCGCCAACAATACCCGGACGCATCAATGAGCAGTTCTTC | CASSSPTIPGRINEQFF
TRBJ2-5 | TRBV20-1 | TRBD2 | NA | TGCAGTGCTGCCCCCAGGACTAGTCGCCGAGAGACCCAGTACTTC | CSAAPRTSRRETQYF
TRBJ2-7 | TRBV10-3 | TRBD2 | NA | TGTGCCGTCAGTGGTGACGGGAGGCCCCCCGACGAGCAGTACTTC | CAVSGDGRPPDEQYF
TRBJ2-7 | TRBV6-6 | NA | once | TGTGCCAGCACCGAAAAAAACGGGCCCAACTACGAGCAGTACTTC | CASTEKNGPNYEQYF
TRBJ1-5 | TRBV6-2/TRBV6-3 | TRBD1 | few | TGTGCCAGCAGCGATCCGGGGACAGGACAAAGTCAGCCCCAGCATTTT | CASSDPGTGQSQPQHF
TRBJ2-7 | TRBV4-1 | NA | few | TGCGCCAGCAGCCAAGATGAGCAGTTCTACGAGCAGTACTTC | CASSQDEQFYEQYF
TRBJ1-6 | TRBV11-2 | NA | NA | TGTGCCAGCAGTCTCCGGGACCCGGATAATTCACCCCTCCACTTT | CASSLRDPDNSPLHF
TRBJ2-3 | TRBV3-1 | TRBD2 | NA | TGTGCCAACCGGCCACTAGCGATGCCAGATACGCAGTATTTT | CANRPLAMPDTQYF
TRBJ2-1 | TRBV20-1 | TRBD2 | few | TGCAGTGCTAGCCCCGCAGAGCTAGCGGGAAATGAGCAGTTCTTC | CSASPAELAGNEQFF
TRBJ2-7 | TRBV5-1 | NA | few | TGCGCCAGCAGCTTCCAGGCTCAGGCTGAGGAGCAGTACTTC | CASSFQAQAEEQYF
TRBJ1-1 | TRBV29-1 | TRBD1 | few | TGCAGCGTATTCCGGACAGGGTTGAACACTGAAGCTTTCTTT | CSVFRTGLNTEAFF
TRBJ2-4 | TRBV20-1 | TRBD2 | NA | TGCAGTGCTGACACCGGGACTAGCCCCAAAAACATTCAGTACTTC | CSADTGTSPKNIQYF
TRBJ2-7 | TRBV10-2 | NA | NA | TGCGCCAGTAGTGTGATCGGTAGCGGCTCCTACGAGCAGTACTTC | CASSVIGSGSYEQYF
TRBJ2-7 | TRBV7-6 | NA | NA | TGTGCCAACAGCTCTAGGAAGGGATCCTACGAGCAGTACTTC | CANSSRKGSYEQYF
TRBJ2-4 | TRBV6-1 | NA | few | TGTGCCAGCAGCCTCGAGAGGGTTCAGTACTTC | CASSLERVQYF
TRBJ2-3 | TRBV20-1 | TRBD2 | NA | TGCAGTGCAGGGCGGGAGAGCACAGATACGCAGTATTTT | CSAGRESTDTQYF
TRBJ1-6 | TRBV7-6 | NA | few | TGTGCCAGCAGCTTAGGGACAACCTCCTATAATTCACCCCTCCACTTT | CASSLGTTSYNSPLHF
TRBJ2-3 | TRBV6-5 | TRBD1 | few | TGTGCCAGCAGTTGGGACAGGGATACGCAGTATTTT | CASSWDRDTQYF
TRBJ2-5 | TRBV7-9 | TRBD2 | NA | TGTGCCAGCAGCTTATCACCGCCGGGAGGCCAAGAGACCCAGTACTTC | CASSLSPPGGQETQYF
TRBJ1-2 | TRBV6-5 | NA | NA | TGTGCCAGCAGTTCACAGGGATTTGATTATGGCTACACCTTC | CASSSQGFDYGYTF
TRBJ2-5 | TRBV28 | TRBD1 | NA | TGTGCCGTACCGGGACAGGGTGTTGAGACCCAGTACTTC | CAVPGQGVETQYF
TRBJ1-5 | TRBV20-1 | NA | NA | TGCAGTGCTCAGGGTTGGTTGGATCAGCCCCAGCATTTT | CSAQGWLDQPQHF
TRBJ2-5 | TRBV5-1 | NA | few | TGCGCCAGCAGCTTGCTAGGGGTCGGGACCCAGTACTTC | CASSLLGVGTQYF
TRBJ2-1 | TRBV6-2/TRBV6-3 | NA | NA | TGTGCCAGCAGTTACGAGATAAATGGCTACAATGAGCAGTTCTTC | CASSYEINGYNEQFF
TRBJ2-7 | TRBV3-1 | TRBD2 | NA | TGTGCCTCGGGTGGGCTAGCGGACTCCTACGAGCAGTACTTC | CASGGLADSYEQYF
TRBJ2-3 | TRBV28 | NA | many | TGTGCCAGCAGTGCCTCAGATACGCAGTATTTT | CASSASDTQYF
TRBJ2-6 | TRBV11-2 | TRBD2 | NA | TGTGCCAGCAGCCCGAGACCTGACTGGCGGGAGGGCCCCCCTGGGGCCAACGTCCTGACTTTC | CASSPRPDWREGPPGANVLTF
TRBJ2-5 | TRBV27 | NA | NA | TGTGCCAGCAGCTATTGGCCCCGCGGAGAGGGTCGGGAGACCCAGTACTTC | CASSYWPRGEGRETQYF
TRBJ2-7 | TRBV5-6 | TRBD1 | few | TGTGCCAGCAGCCCGGACAGGTTTTTCTACGAGCAGTACTTC | CASSPDRFFYEQYF
TRBJ2-3 | TRBV6-1 | NA | few | TGTGCCAGCAGCAACTGGGTAACCACAGATACGCAGTATTTT | CASSNWVTTDTQYF
TRBJ2-5 | TRBV15 | NA | few | TGTGCCACCAGCAGAGGGTCCTGGACTTCGTACCAAGAGACCCAGTACTTC | CATSRGSWTSYQETQYF
TRBJ1-4 | TRBV20-1 | NA | few | TGCAGTGCCAGTGGGGACCGTACCGAAAAACTGTTTTTT | CSASGDRTEKLFF
TRBJ2-3 | TRBV6-4 | TRBD2 | NA | TGTGCCAGCAGACCTAGCGGGAGGACAGATATGCAGTATTTT | CASRPSGRTDMQYF
TRBJ2-5 | TRBV7-6 | TRBD2 | NA | TGTGCCAGCAGCTTAGGGAGGGGACTAGCGGGAGAGAAACAAGAGACCCAGTACTTC | CASSLGRGLAGEKQETQYF